The 11 T cell receptor beta chains presented below share a single source sample, sequenced in a study of Tregs in tolerant kidney transplant recipients. The protocol was immunoSEQ multiplex PCR, while the TCRdb copy is restricted to in-frame clones and leaves out a portion. The sample consists of about 110,000 clones, 90% of them appearing once. This specimen consisted of CD4+ T cells from blood, obtained before the transplant. The receptors were sampled from a human donor who received a combined kidney and bone marrow transplant.

CDR3 sequence (DNA): TGTGCCACGGGGGGGCGCGAGGAGACCCAGTACTTC. Its translation: CATGGREETQYF. The chain combines TRBV10-3 with TRBJ2-5; 8 bases are a match to TRBD2. CDR3 length: 12 amino acids. Unmatched junction bases numbered 6, after V lost 10 bases and J lost 5 bases. CDR1 is ENHRY, CDR2 SYGVKD, per germline.

The chain employs TRBV7-9 and TRBJ2-5, with D possibly TRBD1 on 6 matching bases. In germline, CDR1 is SEHNR, CDR2 FQNEAQ (reference sequence). V lost 4 bases, J lost 4 bases, and 13 bases lay in between. CDR3 length equals 14 residues. This CDR3 reads CASSSRTEGETQYF. CDR3 nucleotide sequence: TGTGCCAGCAGCTCCCGGACAGAAGGAGAGACCCAGTACTTC.

Notes on this clone: Other nucleotide sequences from this sample produce the same CDR3. The chain has TRBV5-1 and TRBJ2-3, with TRBD2 as a possible D gene (5 bases). Germline V CDR1 and CDR2: SGHRS, YFSETQ. The V and J ends lost 0 bases and 0 bases respectively, with 11 bases between them. This CDR3 spans 16 amino acids. This CDR3 reads CASSLVPGSSTDTQYF. The CDR3 nucleotides read TGCGCCAGCAGCTTGGTTCCGGGGTCCAGCACAGATACGCAGTATTTT.

The rearrangement joins TRBV15 to TRBJ1-4; D is uncertain. The germline V gene encodes CDR1 LNHNV and CDR2 YYDKDF (reference sequence). V lost 1 base and J lost 7, with 13 bases in between. The CDR3 contains 15 residues. CDR3 in amino acids: CATSRVPPQTEKLFF. CDR3 nucleotides: TGTGCCACCAGCAGAGTCCCGCCACAGACTGAAAAACTGTTTTTT. Using reference TRBV15 and TRBJ1-4 for the parts outside the CDR3, the full variable domain is DAMVIQNPRYQVTQFGKPVTLSCSQTLNHNVMYWYQQKSSQAPKLLFHYYDKDFNNEADTPDNFQSRRPNTSFCFLDIRSPGLGDTAMYLCATSRVPPQTEKLFFGSGTQLSVL.

V and J are TRBV18 and TRBJ1-5; TRBD1 matches at 7 bases. This CDR3 contains 14 residues. Germline V gene lookup returns CDR1 KGHSH and CDR2 LQKENI. Losses at the gene ends were 3 bases for V and 6 bases for J; bases not matched to a gene: 5. The CDR3 nucleotides read TGTGCCAGCTCACCTAACAGGGGTGGTCAGCCCCAGCATTTT. Translation: CASSPNRGGQPQHF.

The chain is built from TRBV7-2 and TRBJ1-2, with 7 bases matching TRBD1. CDR3 length equals 12 residues. V was pared by 4 bases and J by 6 bases, with 2 bases of the junction left unmatched. Germline lookup yields CDR1 SGHTA and CDR2 FQGNSA. CDR3 nucleotide sequence: TGTGCCAGCAGCTCGACAGGGAATGGCTACACCTTC. This encodes CASSSTGNGYTF.

This clone was seen more than once but under ten times. The chain has TRBV4-2 and TRBJ2-7; 9 bases line up with TRBD1. This CDR3 has 16 residues. The V and J ends lost 4 bases and 0 bases, in that order; junction bases with no gene match: 7. Germline lookup yields CDR1 LGHNA and CDR2 YNFKEQ. The CDR3 is CASSRVGTGSSYEQYF. The CDR3 DNA is TGTGCCAGCAGCCGAGTAGGGACAGGGAGCTCCTACGAGCAGTACTTC.

The genes are TRBV29-1 and TRBJ1-2; the D gene is possibly TRBD1 (6 bases). CDR1 is SQVTM and CDR2 is ANQGSEA in the germline V gene. This CDR3 is built from 13 residues. V was clipped by 6 bases and J by 7 bases, with 18 bases between them. The CDR3 region is CSVLGQTAGGYTF. The CDR3 bases are TGCAGCGTGCTAGGACAGACTGCTGGTGGCTACACCTTC.

V is TRBV9 and J is TRBJ2-2; weak D call: TRBD1 (6 bases). The CDR3 is made up of 13 amino acids. Deletions cut 0 bases from V and 6 bases from J, with 6 bases between. The V gene's germline CDR1 is SGDLS and CDR2 YYNGEE. The DNA for the CDR3 is TGTGCCAGCAGCGTAGAGGGGGCCGGGGAGCTGTTTTTT. Translation: CASSVEGAGELFF. The variable domain in full, with the rest retrieved from reference TRBV9 and TRBJ2-2, is DSGVTQTPKHLITATGQRVTLRCSPRSGDLSVYWYQQSLDQGLQFLIQYYNGEERAKGNILERFSAQQFPDLHSELNLSSLELGDSALYFCASSVEGAGELFFGEGSRLTVL.

V and J are TRBV11-2 and TRBJ1-4, with no clear D. The CDR3 covers 14 residues. Per germline, CDR1 SGHAT and CDR2 FQNNGV. Between the trimmed V and J ends, which lost 5 bases and 4 bases, there was a span of 11 bases. DNA of the CDR3: TGTGCCAGCAGCCCCCGGACTTTTAATGAAAAACTGTTTTTT. Translation gives CASSPRTFNEKLFF.

This chain uses TRBV6-5 with TRBJ1-2, with 7 bases identical to TRBD1. The CDR3 runs 15 residues. CDR1 is MNHEY, CDR2 SVGAGI, per germline. V lost 4 bases, J lost 6 bases, and 11 bases stayed unmatched. Written as DNA, the CDR3 is TGTGCCAGCAGTTTTATCCCCACAGGGGTTGATGGCTACACCTTC. It yields the protein CASSFIPTGVDGYTF.